These 23 T cell receptor beta chains came from one sample sequenced in a study of blood T cell repertoires in COVID-19. Some clones are missing from TCRdb's copy, which holds only in-frame ones; the method was immunoSEQ multiplex PCR. The sample consists of roughly 410,000 clones, approximately 91% of them appearing once. Sequencing was carried out using peripheral blood. The receptors come from a woman in her thirties or forties with COVID-19, enrolled during active disease.

V usage is TRBV19 and J usage is TRBJ1-1; 9 bases are a match to TRBD1. The trim removed 7 bases at V and 7 bases at J, leaving 19 bases unmatched. This CDR3 is 17 amino acids long. Germline CDR1 and CDR2: LNHDA and SQIVND (reference sequence). The CDR3 loop reads CASKTHTSDRGFIEAFF. Here the CDR3 DNA reads TGTGCCAGTAAGACCCATACCTCCGACAGGGGGTTTATTGAAGCTTTCTTT.

This clone has just a few counts. The chain couples TRBV28 to TRBJ2-2; 10 positions match TRBD2. The CDR3 has 15 amino acids. Germline values: CDR1 MDHEN, CDR2 SYDVKM. V lost 5 bases, J lost 3 bases, and 3 bases stayed unmatched. CDR3 sequence (DNA): TGTGCCAGCAGTCTAGCGGGGGTGGACACCGGGGAGCTGTTTTTT. Its protein is CASSLAGVDTGELFF.

The chain uses TRBV5-4 and TRBJ2-3; D may be TRBD2 (5 bases). The V end lost 0 bases, the J end lost 4 bases, and 9 bases lay between the germline ends. The CDR3 has 14 residues. Germline loops: CDR1 SGHNT, CDR2 YYREEE (reference sequence). As DNA, the CDR3 is TGTGCCAGCAGCTTGGCCTGGGAGTCAGATACGCAGTATTTT. This codes for CASSLAWESDTQYF.

The V and J genes are TRBV5-4 and TRBJ2-3, with TRBD2 matching 9 bases. The CDR3 consists of 15 residues. In germline, CDR1 is SGHNT, CDR2 YYREEE (reference sequence). With V trimmed by 4 bases and J by 2 bases, 5 bases remained unmatched. DNA of the CDR3: TGTGCCAGCAGCCAGACTAGCGGAACCACAGATACGCAGTATTTT. Translation gives CASSQTSGTTDTQYF. The full variable domain, completed using reference TRBV5-4 and TRBJ2-3, is ETGVTQSPTHLIKTRGQQVTLRCSSQSGHNTVSWYQQALGQGPQFIFQYYREEENGRGNFPPRFSGLQFPNYSSELNVNALELDDSALYLCASSQTSGTTDTQYFGPGTRLTVL.

This clone came up once. This sequence joins TRBV9 and TRBJ1-3; no reliable D call. CDR3 length equals 17 residues. V gave up 3 bases and J gave up 0 bases, with 16 bases separating them. CDR1 is SGDLS, CDR2 YYNGEE, per germline. Written as DNA, the CDR3 is TGTGCCAGCAGCGCGGAATCTTGGAGGGTCTCTGGAAACACCATATATTTT. This encodes CASSAESWRVSGNTIYF.

The chain recombines TRBV7-2 with TRBJ2-3, with D uncertain. Trimming cost V 4 bases and J 2 bases, with 10 bases left between them. The CDR3 extends over 14 amino acids. Per the germline V gene, CDR1 is SGHTA and CDR2 is FQGNSA. CDR3 bases: TGTGCCAGCAGCTCCGAGAGTATCACAGATACGCAGTATTTT. Amino acid sequence: CASSSESITDTQYF.

The chain couples TRBV5-1 to TRBJ1-1; D might be TRBD1 (5 bases). Trimming took off 4 bases at V and 6 bases at J, with 19 bases between the two ends. Germline V gives CDR1 SGHRS, CDR2 YFSETQ. The CDR3 has 15 amino acids. CDR3 sequence (DNA): TGCGCCAGCAGCGAGGCGGGGCTTAAAACCGCTGAAGCTTTCTTT. Its protein is CASSEAGLKTAEAFF.

The gene calls are TRBV11-2 and TRBJ1-6; TRBD1 is a possible D gene (6 bases). CDR1 and CDR2 (germline): SGHAT, FQNNGV. The ends were cut back, 5 bases at V and 4 bases at J, with 12 bases in the middle. This CDR3 contains 15 residues. CDR3 DNA: TGTGCCAGCAGCACAGGGATTCTTTATAATTCACCCCTCCACTTT. Residues: CASSTGILYNSPLHF.

This clone appeared a single time. CDR3 bases: TGTGCCACCAGTGATTCCCGCGTCTGGGCCGGCAATGAGCAGTTCTTC. Translating gives CATSDSRVWAGNEQFF. The chain links TRBV24-1 to TRBJ2-1; D is unresolved. This CDR3 is 16 amino acids long. Trimming stripped 2 bases from V and 6 bases from J, with 16 bases between. CDR1 is KGHDR, CDR2 SFDVKD, per germline.

The rearrangement links TRBV24-1 to TRBJ2-1; no definite D call. Germline V gene sequence: CDR1 KGHDR, CDR2 SFDVKD. Trimming removed 5 bases at V and 4 bases at J, with 8 bases between. The CDR3 extends over 13 amino acids. In DNA, the CDR3 is TGTGCCACCAGTGTTGACGGGTACAATGAGCAGTTCTTC. Encoded protein: CATSVDGYNEQFF.

The chain combines TRBV7-8 with TRBJ1-2, with 9 bases fitting TRBD1. The junction had 18 bases not matched to a gene; V was cut back by 4 bases and J by 3 bases. Germline CDR1 reads SGHVS; CDR2 reads FQNEAQ. The CDR3 runs to 19 residues. The CDR3 loop reads CASSSLSPGQGKEDYGYTF. The CDR3 DNA reads as TGTGCCAGCAGCTCTCTCTCCCCGGGACAGGGAAAAGAGGACTATGGCTACACCTTC.

This clone showed up just once. This chain uses TRBV6-4 with TRBJ1-1, with 7 bases fitting TRBD1. This CDR3 is built from 14 residues. CDR1 and CDR2 from the germline V gene are MRHNA and SNTAGT. J was trimmed by 12 bases and V by 6 bases; bases with no gene match: 16. The CDR3 sequence: CASSPGQAQGGTFF. CDR3 in DNA: TGTGCCAGCAGCCCCGGACAGGCTCAAGGAGGGACTTTCTTT.

The V and J genes are TRBV9 and TRBJ2-3; D may be TRBD1 (5 bases). V lost 0 bases and J lost 0, with 14 bases in between. The CDR3 sequence is 17 residues long. Germline values: CDR1 SGDLS, CDR2 YYNGEE. CDR3 region: CASSVVGATFSTDTQYF. CDR3 sequence (DNA): TGTGCCAGCAGCGTAGTTGGGGCTACCTTTAGCACAGATACGCAGTATTTT.

The V call is TRBV9, the J call TRBJ1-2, with D possibly matching TRBD1 (6 bases). CDR3 length: 13 amino acids. Germline V gene lookup returns CDR1 SGDLS and CDR2 YYNGEE. V lost 4 bases and J 8 bases, leaving 15 bases between the germline ends. CDR3 amino acids: CASSPRGFAGYTF. The CDR3 DNA sequence: TGTGCCAGCAGCCCCAGGGGCTTTGCGGGCTACACCTTC.

The rearrangement uses TRBV5-1 and TRBJ1-3, with a tentative D call TRBD1 (6 bases). The CDR3 runs to 21 residues. The V end was cut by 1 base, the J end by 2 bases, with 28 bases between. Germline V lookup: CDR1 SGHRS, CDR2 YFSETQ. The CDR3 is CASSLSPGGRASARPGNTIYF. The CDR3 DNA follows: TGCGCCAGCAGCTTGTCTCCGGGGGGCAGGGCCTCCGCGCGTCCTGGAAACACCATATATTTT.

The chain couples TRBV7-9 to TRBJ2-4; TRBD1 matches 7 bases. V dropped 6 bases and J dropped 1; count of bases not matched to a gene: 9. Germline CDR1 is SEHNR and CDR2 is FQNEAQ (reference sequence). The CDR3 extends over 16 amino acids. The CDR3 spells CASSPGTGVAKNIQYF. The CDR3 DNA is TGTGCCAGCAGTCCCGGTACAGGGGTGGCCAAAAACATTCAGTACTTC. The full variable domain, with the rest looked up from reference TRBV7-9 and TRBJ2-4, is DTGVSQNPRHKITKRGQNVTFRCDPISEHNRLYWYRQTLGQGPEFLTYFQNEAQLEKSRLLSDRFSAERPKGSFSTLEIQRTEQGDSAMYLCASSPGTGVAKNIQYFGAGTRLSVL.

The genes are TRBV7-2 and TRBJ1-5; D uncertain. With 4 bases removed from V and 4 bases from J, the gap between germline ends came to 5 bases. The CDR3 length is 12 residues. Per germline, CDR1 SGHTA and CDR2 FQGNSA. The CDR3 is CASSSMNQPQHF. The CDR3, as DNA: TGTGCCAGCAGCTCCATGAATCAGCCCCAGCATTTT.

The chain recombines TRBV15 with TRBJ2-1, with TRBD1 identical over 8 bases. The CDR3 has 15 amino acids. The germline CDR1 and CDR2 sequences are LNHNV and YYDKDF (reference sequence). The V and J ends lost 0 bases and 5 bases, in that order; junction bases with no gene match: 3. The CDR3 region has the DNA TGTGCCACCAGCAGAGAGGCGACAGGGGACAATGAGCAGTTCTTC. Protein: CATSREATGDNEQFF.

Only one count was recorded for this clone. The V gene is TRBV29-1, the J gene TRBJ1-4; 9 bases align to TRBD1. The junction had 11 bases not matched to a gene; V was cut back by 8 bases and J by 1 base. The length of the CDR3 is 16 residues. Germline V gives CDR1 SQVTM, CDR2 ANQGSEA. The CDR3 here is CSTTGGTGQTNEKLFF. The CDR3 DNA reads TGCAGCACGACAGGGGGTACGGGCCAAACTAATGAAAAACTGTTTTTT.

This clone is a singleton in its sample. The chain employs TRBV20-1 and TRBJ1-1, with 8 bases identical to TRBD1. Germline lookup yields CDR1 DFQATT and CDR2 SNEGSKA (reference sequence). V lost 3 bases, J lost 10 bases, and 10 bases stayed unmatched. This CDR3 is 13 amino acids long. The CDR3 region has the DNA TGCAGTGCTAGTCTGGGACAGGTCGAGTCAGCTTTCTTT. Amino acid sequence: CSASLGQVESAFF.

CDR3 bases: TGTGCCAGCAGCCCCCGTCCCGGGACAGGGGCCCAAACCGGGGAGCTGTTTTTT. This codes for CASSPRPGTGAQTGELFF. The chain uses TRBV9 and TRBJ2-2; 10 bases line up with TRBD1. Germline V gene data show CDR1 as SGDLS and CDR2 as YYNGEE. The CDR3 is made up of 18 amino acids. The trim removed 4 bases at V and 5 bases at J, leaving 14 bases unmatched.

The chain combines TRBV27 with TRBJ1-3; TRBD1 is a possible D gene (5 bases). CDR3 size: 15 residues. Deletions cut 6 bases from V and 0 bases from J, with 12 bases between. Germline CDR1 reads MNHEY; CDR2 reads SMNVEV (reference sequence). The CDR3 loop is CASRNQGISGNTIYF. The CDR3 nucleotides read TGTGCCAGCAGGAATCAGGGAATCTCTGGAAACACCATATATTTT.

This sequence joins TRBV6-5 and TRBJ1-4; 7 bases match TRBD1. The CDR3 runs 14 residues. Trimming removed 6 bases from V and 6 bases from J; junction bases left unmatched: 7. Germline values: CDR1 MNHEY, CDR2 SVGAGI. The CDR3 protein is CASSRTGGYEKLFF. The CDR3 nucleotides are TGTGCCAGCAGCCGGACAGGAGGGTATGAAAAACTGTTTTTT.